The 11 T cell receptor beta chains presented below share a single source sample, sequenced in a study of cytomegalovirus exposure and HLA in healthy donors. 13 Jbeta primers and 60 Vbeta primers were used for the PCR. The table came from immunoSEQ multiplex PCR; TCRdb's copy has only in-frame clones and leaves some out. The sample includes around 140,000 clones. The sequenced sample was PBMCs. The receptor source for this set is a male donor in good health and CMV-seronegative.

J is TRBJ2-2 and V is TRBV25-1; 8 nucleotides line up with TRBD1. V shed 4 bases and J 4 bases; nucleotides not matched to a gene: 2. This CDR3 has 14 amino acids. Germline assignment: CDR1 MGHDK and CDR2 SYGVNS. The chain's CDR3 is CASSVTGGTGELFF. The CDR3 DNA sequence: TGTGCCAGCAGTGTAACAGGGGGCACCGGGGAGCTGTTTTTT.

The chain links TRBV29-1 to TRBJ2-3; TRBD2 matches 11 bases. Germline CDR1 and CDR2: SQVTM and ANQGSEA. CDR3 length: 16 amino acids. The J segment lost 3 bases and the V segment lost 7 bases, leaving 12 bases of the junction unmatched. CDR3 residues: CSAQAGTSGSTDTQYF. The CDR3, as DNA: TGCAGCGCCCAGGCCGGGACTAGCGGATCAACAGATACGCAGTATTTT.

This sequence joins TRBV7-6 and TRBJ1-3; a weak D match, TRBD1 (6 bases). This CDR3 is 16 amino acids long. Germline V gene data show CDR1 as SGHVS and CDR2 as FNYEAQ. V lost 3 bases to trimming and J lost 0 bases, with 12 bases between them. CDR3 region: CASSLGGPNSGNTIYF. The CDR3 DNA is TGTGCCAGCAGCTTGGGGGGGCCGAACTCTGGAAACACCATATATTTT.

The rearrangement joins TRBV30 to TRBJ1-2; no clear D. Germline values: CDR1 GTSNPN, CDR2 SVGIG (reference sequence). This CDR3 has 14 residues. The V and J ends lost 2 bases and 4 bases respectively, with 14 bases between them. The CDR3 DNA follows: TGTGCCTGGAGTAAGCACTCCTACCCCTATGGCTACACCTTC. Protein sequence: CAWSKHSYPYGYTF.

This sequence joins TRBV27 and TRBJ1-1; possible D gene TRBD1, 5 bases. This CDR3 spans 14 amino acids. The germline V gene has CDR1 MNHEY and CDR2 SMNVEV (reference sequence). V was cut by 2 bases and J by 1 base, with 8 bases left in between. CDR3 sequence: CASSLRTPNTEAFF. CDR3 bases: TGTGCCAGCAGTTTAAGGACACCGAACACTGAAGCTTTCTTT.

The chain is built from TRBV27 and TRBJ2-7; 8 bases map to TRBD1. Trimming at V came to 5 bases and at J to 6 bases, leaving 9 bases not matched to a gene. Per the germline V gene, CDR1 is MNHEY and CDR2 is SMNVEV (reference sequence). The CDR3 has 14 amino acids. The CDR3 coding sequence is TGTGCCAGCAGTCAACTCGGACAGGGCCTCGAGCAGTACTTC. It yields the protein CASSQLGQGLEQYF.

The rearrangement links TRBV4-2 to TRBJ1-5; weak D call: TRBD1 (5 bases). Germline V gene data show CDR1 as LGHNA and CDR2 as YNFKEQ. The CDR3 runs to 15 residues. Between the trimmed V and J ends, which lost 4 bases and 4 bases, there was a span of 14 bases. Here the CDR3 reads CASSLEPSGNQPQHF. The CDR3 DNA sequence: TGTGCCAGCAGCCTAGAGCCCTCAGGGAATCAGCCCCAGCATTTT.

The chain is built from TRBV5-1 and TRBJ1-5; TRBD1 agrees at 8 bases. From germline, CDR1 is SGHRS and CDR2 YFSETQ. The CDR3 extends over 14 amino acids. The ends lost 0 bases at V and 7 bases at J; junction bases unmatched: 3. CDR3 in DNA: TGCGCCAGCAGCTTGGGAGACAGGGGACAGCCCCAGCATTTT. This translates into CASSLGDRGQPQHF.

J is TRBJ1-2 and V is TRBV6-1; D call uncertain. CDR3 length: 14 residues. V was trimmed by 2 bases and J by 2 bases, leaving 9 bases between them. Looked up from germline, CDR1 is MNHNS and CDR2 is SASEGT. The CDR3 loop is CASSEIILNYGYTF. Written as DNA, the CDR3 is TGTGCCAGCAGTGAAATAATCCTGAACTATGGCTACACCTTC.

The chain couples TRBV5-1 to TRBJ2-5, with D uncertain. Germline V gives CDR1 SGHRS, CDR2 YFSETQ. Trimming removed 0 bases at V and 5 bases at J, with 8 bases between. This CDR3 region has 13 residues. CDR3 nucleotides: TGCGCCAGCAGCTTGGCAGTGTGGGAGACCCAGTACTTC. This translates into CASSLAVWETQYF.

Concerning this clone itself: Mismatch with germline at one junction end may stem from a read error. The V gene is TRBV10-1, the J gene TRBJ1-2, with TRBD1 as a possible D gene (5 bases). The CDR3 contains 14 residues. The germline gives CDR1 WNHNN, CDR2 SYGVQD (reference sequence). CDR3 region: CASSALGANYGYNF. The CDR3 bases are TGCGCCAGCAGTGCCCTTGGGGCGAACTATGGCTACAACTTC.